These 9 T cell receptor beta chains came from one sample sequenced in a study of cytomegalovirus exposure and HLA in healthy donors. Researchers ran the PCR with 60 Vbeta and 13 Jbeta primers. Generated by immunoSEQ multiplex PCR, the TCRdb table keeps only in-frame clones and is missing some. The data contain about 77,000 clones, around 78% of them singletons. The sequenced material came from PBMCs. These receptors all come from a man between 35 and 55 years old in good health and CMV-seronegative.

This chain joins TRBV7-6 and TRBJ1-1; D gene ambiguous. This CDR3 comprises 13 residues. The V gene's germline CDR1 is SGHVS and CDR2 FNYEAQ. Trimming stripped 8 bases from V and 1 base from J, with 11 bases between. The CDR3 DNA is TGTGCCAGCTCATGGTCAGAGAACACTGAAGCTTTCTTT. Amino acids: CASSWSENTEAFF.

The rearrangement uses TRBV18 and TRBJ1-2; 7 bases map to TRBD1. The V and J ends lost 1 base and 3 bases, in that order; junction bases with no gene match: 5. The CDR3 consists of 15 residues. In germline, CDR1 is KGHSH, CDR2 LQKENI. CDR3 DNA: TGTGCCAGCTCACCACAGGACAGGCTACACTATGGCTACACCTTC. Translating gives CASSPQDRLHYGYTF. Looking up the rest from reference TRBV18 and TRBJ1-2 gives the full variable domain: NAGVMQNPRHLVRRRGQEARLRCSPMKGHSHVYWYRQLPEEGLKFMVYLQKENIIDESGMPKERFSAEFPKEGPSILRIQQVVRGDSAAYFCASSPQDRLHYGYTFGSGTRLTVV.

The J gene is TRBJ1-6, the V gene TRBV6-5; the match to TRBD1 covers 8 bases. Trimming cost V 0 bases and J 11 bases; bases outside gene matches: 3. The CDR3 has 14 residues. CDR1 and CDR2 from the germline V gene are MNHEY and SVGAGI. CDR3 amino acids: CASSYSTGVAPLHF. For the CDR3, the DNA is TGTGCCAGCAGTTACTCGACAGGGGTGGCACCCCTCCACTTT.

V is TRBV21-1 and J is TRBJ1-5. TRBV21-1 is a pseudogene locus. The CDR3 runs 17 residues. CDR3 sequence reads: CASLNRRGLPPNQPQHF. The CDR3 bases are TGTGCCAGTCTGAACAGGCGGGGCCTACCCCCCAATCAGCCCCAGCATTTT.

A remark on this clone: A read error may produce the germline difference seen at one junction end. CDR3 loop: CTSSHTGNTGELFF. CDR3 sequence (DNA): TGCACCAGCAGCCACACAGGGAACACCGGGGAGCTGTTTTTT. The chain couples TRBV4-1 to TRBJ2-2; maybe TRBD1 (5 bases). This CDR3 has 14 amino acids. Germline V gene sequence: CDR1 MGHRA, CDR2 YSYEKL.

The chain is built from TRBV7-6 and TRBJ2-1, with 8 nucleotides matching TRBD1. CDR3 size: 18 residues. Losses at the gene ends were 0 bases for V and 0 bases for J; bases not matched to a gene: 7. The germline V gene encodes CDR1 SGHVS and CDR2 FNYEAQ. CDR3 in DNA: TGTGCCAGCAGCTTAGCAAGGACGGGACAGGACTCCTACAATGAGCAGTTCTTC. This encodes CASSLARTGQDSYNEQFF.

This clone was counted a few times. V usage is TRBV6-5 and J usage is TRBJ1-1; 7 bases agree with TRBD1. In germline, CDR1 is MNHEY, CDR2 SVGAGI. This CDR3 has 14 residues. V lost 2 bases, J lost 9 bases, and 9 bases stayed unmatched. CDR3 in amino acids: CASSYEGALRQAFF. In DNA form, the CDR3 reads TGTGCCAGCAGTTACGAGGGGGCATTGCGGCAAGCTTTCTTT.

The V and J genes are TRBV29-1 and TRBJ2-3; TRBD2 matches at 7 bases. Trimming removed 7 bases from V and 8 bases from J; junction bases left unmatched: 3. The germline CDR1 and CDR2 sequences are SQVTM and ANQGSEA. The length of the CDR3 is 10 residues. CDR3 residues: CSAGGGTQYF. CDR3 in DNA: TGCAGCGCTGGGGGGGGTACGCAGTATTTT.

This clone appeared a single time. This chain links TRBV6-5 with TRBJ1-5; D is ambiguous. The germline gives CDR1 MNHEY, CDR2 SVGAGI. CDR3 length: 15 residues. V was pared by 0 bases and J by 3 bases, with 9 bases between. The CDR3 region has the DNA TGTGCCAGCAGTTACTCGGCACAGACCAATCAGCCCCAGCATTTT. It yields the protein CASSYSAQTNQPQHF.